The 30 T cell receptor beta chains listed next were all sequenced from one sample in a study of T cell repertoires in cytomegalovirus infection. TCRdb analysed the reads with MiXCR anew, one entry per CDR3 protein. The sample includes about 490,000 distinct CDR3 sequences, 16% of them seen just once. The sample was CD8+ T cells from PBMCs. Receptors were obtained from a human donor in good health (CMV status not recorded). Some clones in this sample may be carry-over from other donors' samples.

This clonotype was picked up a small number of times. This sequence joins TRBV3-1 and TRBJ1-1, with unresolved D. Germline CDR1 reads LGHDT; CDR2 reads YNNKEL (reference sequence). This CDR3 is 13 amino acids long. Trimming left V 7 bases short and J 4 bases short, with 13 bases between. The CDR3 DNA sequence: TGTGCCAGCACGAATCATCTGGGCACTGAAGCTTTCTTT. Translated: CASTNHLGTEAFF. The entire variable domain, with the rest obtained from reference TRBV3-1 and TRBJ1-1, is as follows: DTAVSQTPKYLVTQMGNDKSIKCEQNLGHDTMYWYKQDSKKFLKIMFSYNNKELIINETVPNRFSPKSPDKAHLNLHINSLELGDSAVYFCASTNHLGTEAFFGQGTRLTVV.

The table lists this clonotype with a count of one. The rearrangement joins TRBV3-1 to TRBJ2-2; no firm D call. The CDR3 sequence is 19 residues long. The V and J ends lost 1 base and 3 bases respectively, with 21 bases between them. The germline V gene has CDR1 LGHDT and CDR2 YNNKEL (reference sequence). CDR3 residues: CASSQGLHPALSYTGELFF. The CDR3 region has the DNA TGTGCCAGCAGCCAAGGGTTACACCCCGCACTCTCGTACACCGGGGAGCTGTTTTTT.

This rearrangement joins TRBV20-1 to TRBJ2-1; the match to TRBD1 covers 12 bases. The CDR3 sequence is 14 residues long. The V gene's germline CDR1 is DFQATT and CDR2 SNEGSKA (reference sequence). V was clipped by 8 bases and J by 6 bases; unmatched bases: 8. The CDR3 sequence is CSPPGTGGFNEQFF. The CDR3 DNA is TGCAGTCCCCCGGGGACAGGGGGCTTCAATGAGCAGTTCTTC.

At least ten counts were recorded for this clonotype. The chain combines TRBV7-9 with TRBJ1-2; 8 bases line up with TRBD1. The CDR3 is 18 amino acids. Germline V lookup: CDR1 SEHNR, CDR2 FQNEAQ (reference sequence). Losses at the gene ends were 2 bases for V and 3 bases for J; bases not matched to a gene: 14. The CDR3 reads CASSLPRQGANAHYGYTF. The CDR3 DNA reads TGTGCCAGCAGCTTACCCCGTCAGGGGGCCAATGCCCACTATGGCTACACCTTC.

This clonotype was recorded at least ten times. The J gene is TRBJ2-7, the V gene TRBV7-2; D not resolved. The CDR3 totals 14 residues. In germline, CDR1 is SGHTA, CDR2 FQGNSA. The V end lost 2 bases, the J end lost 2 bases, and 10 bases lay between the germline ends. The CDR3 DNA follows: TGTGCCAGCAGCTTAAGTGGCGAACCCTACGAGCAGTACTTC. This gives the protein CASSLSGEPYEQYF.

The J gene is TRBJ2-1, the V gene TRBV29-1, with TRBD2 identical over 11 bases. The CDR3 totals 14 residues. Germline V gene data show CDR1 as SQVTM and CDR2 as ANQGSEA. J was trimmed by 6 bases and V by 6 bases; bases with no gene match: 7. In DNA, the CDR3 is TGCAGCGTGCTACTAGCGGGAGAGGGCAATGAGCAGTTCTTC. Amino acid sequence: CSVLLAGEGNEQFF.

The table lists this clonotype with a count of one. This likely comes from a read error, as the CDR3 has no conserved phenylalanine or tryptophan at its end. The rearrangement uses TRBV19 and TRBJ1-1; the D is unclear. This CDR3 comprises 11 residues. Germline V lookup: CDR1 LNHDA, CDR2 SQIVND (reference sequence). The germline V and J ends were trimmed by 7 bases and 8 bases, with 11 bases remaining between them. As DNA, the CDR3 is TGTGCCAGTAATATCGCTGGGGAAGCTTTCTAT. Translated, it gives CASNIAGEAFY.

This clonotype was detected ten times or more. The rearrangement links TRBV7-6 to TRBJ1-1, with TRBD1 matching over 7 bases. The CDR3 sequence is 18 residues long. Germline V CDR1 and CDR2: SGHVS, FNYEAQ. The V gene end was trimmed by 5 bases and the J gene end by 1 base; junction bases not matched to a gene: 16. CDR3 nucleotide sequence: TGTGCCAGCAGCAAAAGCTTGAGGCAGGGGGGGGGGAACACTGAAGCTTTCTTT. This sequence encodes CASSKSLRQGGGNTEAFF.

This clonotype was seen a few times. CDR3 amino acids: CSARVRRGQETQYF. The DNA of the CDR3 is TGCAGTGCTAGAGTGAGGCGGGGGCAAGAGACCCAGTACTTC. This rearrangement joins TRBV20-1 to TRBJ2-5; 7 bases fit TRBD2. Germline CDR1 is DFQATT and CDR2 is SNEGSKA (reference sequence). V dropped 1 base and J dropped 2; count of bases not matched to a gene: 4. The CDR3 totals 14 residues.

The table lists this clonotype with a few counts. The rearrangement links TRBV15 to TRBJ1-5; no definite D call. The CDR3 contains 15 residues. With 4 bases removed from V and 1 base from J, the gap between germline ends came to 11 bases. CDR1 is LNHNV, CDR2 YYDKDF, per germline (reference sequence). As DNA, the CDR3 is TGTGCCACCAGCACCAGAGGATTAAGCAATCAGCCCCAGCATTTT. Protein sequence: CATSTRGLSNQPQHF.

The sample holds many counts of this clonotype. The CDR3: CASGFKNTEAFF. The CDR3 region has the DNA TGTGCTAGTGGTTTCAAGAACACTGAAGCTTTCTTT. The chain is built from TRBV12-5 and TRBJ1-1; D gene unclear. Germline V lookup: CDR1 LGHNT, CDR2 FRNRAP. This CDR3 is built from 12 residues. V was trimmed by 3 bases and J by 1 base, leaving 3 bases between them.

This clonotype was recorded at least ten times. The chain recombines TRBV12-5 with TRBJ2-6, with D maybe TRBD1 (6 bases). This CDR3 is 14 amino acids long. V dropped 7 bases and J dropped 4 bases, with 11 bases sitting between them. Looked up from germline, CDR1 is LGHNT and CDR2 is FRNRAP. In DNA form, the CDR3 reads TGTGCTAGTGAACAGGGCTACGGGGCCAACGTCCTGACTTTC. Protein sequence: CASEQGYGANVLTF.

This clonotype was observed a handful of times. The chain carries TRBV19 and TRBJ2-5; TRBD1 is a possible D gene (6 bases). Germline V gene data show CDR1 as LNHDA and CDR2 as SQIVND (reference sequence). This CDR3 comprises 15 residues. Between the trimmed V and J ends, which lost 5 bases and 2 bases, there was a span of 15 bases. The chain's CDR3 is CASSLRTVLQETQYF. The DNA of the CDR3 is TGTGCCAGTAGTTTGAGGACAGTCCTACAAGAGACCCAGTACTTC.

The V call is TRBV6-5, the J call TRBJ2-7, with D unclear. Germline-derived CDR1 and CDR2 are MNHEY and SVGAGI. The length of the CDR3 is 14 residues. V gave up 7 bases and J gave up 4 bases, with 17 bases separating them. In DNA, the CDR3 is TGTGCCAGCACCCAAAAGGGCAGAGGTTACGAGCAGTACTTC. Amino acid sequence: CASTQKGRGYEQYF.

The rearrangement uses TRBV27 and TRBJ2-7, with TRBD2 identical over 13 bases. CDR1 is MNHEY, CDR2 SMNVEV, per germline (reference sequence). Unmatched junction bases numbered 15, after V lost 5 bases and J lost 5 bases. The CDR3 contains 18 residues. CDR3 coding DNA: TGTGCCAGCAGTCCCCCGACTAGCGGGAGGCTCCCGGGGGACGAGCAGTACTTC. It specifies CASSPPTSGRLPGDEQYF.

This clonotype was observed at least ten times. The chain links TRBV7-6 to TRBJ2-3; D unresolved. The germline gives CDR1 SGHVS, CDR2 FNYEAQ. This CDR3 region has 13 residues. V was trimmed by 5 bases and J by 2 bases, leaving 8 bases between them. CDR3 sequence: CASSGDLTDTQYF. CDR3 in DNA: TGTGCCAGCAGCGGCGACCTCACAGATACGCAGTATTTT.

Many counts were recorded for this clonotype. The gene calls are TRBV4-2 and TRBJ2-5; 7 bases match TRBD2. V gave up 3 bases and J gave up 2 bases; unmatched junction bases: 3. This CDR3 is built from 14 residues. Per the germline V gene, CDR1 is LGHNA and CDR2 is YNFKEQ. CDR3 sequence reads: CASSHLAVQETQYF. As DNA, the CDR3 is TGTGCCAGCAGCCACCTAGCGGTACAAGAGACCCAGTACTTC.

This clonotype was observed many times. The chain joins TRBV12-3 or TRBV12-4 to TRBJ2-5; weak D call: TRBD2 (6 bases). There are 14 residues in the CDR3. V lost 4 bases and J 5 bases, leaving 14 bases between the germline ends. CDR3 protein: CASSSSAFGETQYF. CDR3 in DNA: TGTGCCAGCAGTTCTAGCGCGTTTGGGGAGACCCAGTACTTC.

This clonotype was picked up many times. The rearrangement links TRBV7-2 to TRBJ1-5; tentative D call: TRBD1 (5 bases). Trimming took off 4 bases at V and 0 bases at J, with 13 bases between the two ends. This CDR3 has 16 residues. The V gene's germline CDR1 is SGHTA and CDR2 FQGNSA. The DNA for the CDR3 is TGTGCCAGCAGCTCCTCCCGGGGGGGTAGCAATCAGCCCCAGCATTTT. Its translation is CASSSSRGGSNQPQHF.

This clonotype was seen many times. V and J are TRBV6-5 and TRBJ2-7, with TRBD1 matching over 7 bases. This CDR3 has 15 amino acids. With 5 bases clipped from V and 7 bases from J, the junction kept 14 bases outside the gene matches. Germline CDR1 reads MNHEY; CDR2 reads SVGAGI. The DNA for the CDR3 is TGTGCCAGCAGTCTCCGGGACAGCCTAATCTGGGAGCAGTACTTC. Its translation: CASSLRDSLIWEQYF.

This clonotype has ten or more counts. CDR3 in DNA: TGTGCCAGCAGCTTGGTGGTACCTGAACTTAACTATGGCTACACCTTC. Amino acid sequence: CASSLVVPELNYGYTF. The J gene is TRBJ1-2, the V gene TRBV7-6; D call uncertain. Germline assignment: CDR1 SGHVS and CDR2 FNYEAQ. Between the trimmed V and J ends, which lost 3 bases and 1 base, there was a span of 15 bases. The CDR3 sequence is 16 residues long.

The table lists this clonotype with a few counts. V gene TRBV12-3 or TRBV12-4 combines with J gene TRBJ1-1; no firm D call. This CDR3 is built from 12 residues. The V end was cut by 6 bases, the J end by 3 bases, with 8 bases between. CDR3 DNA: TGTGCCAGCAGCTATCCCGACACTGAAGCTTTCTTT. Encoded protein: CASSYPDTEAFF.

This clonotype was detected only a few times. The rearrangement uses TRBV14 and TRBJ2-3; either TRBD1 or TRBD2 may fit D (6 bases each). Trimming removed 1 base from V and 2 bases from J, with 10 bases in between. The CDR3 length is 15 residues. Per the germline V gene, CDR1 is SGHDN and CDR2 is FVKESK. The CDR3 loop reads CASSQAGAFTDTQYF. CDR3 in DNA: TGTGCCAGCAGCCAAGCGGGGGCCTTCACAGATACGCAGTATTTT.

This clonotype has a count of ten or more. The chain employs TRBV19 and TRBJ1-6; 7 bases map to TRBD1. Per the germline V gene, CDR1 is LNHDA and CDR2 is SQIVND (reference sequence). The CDR3 runs 15 residues. V shed 5 bases and J 3 bases; nucleotides not matched to a gene: 4. CDR3: CASSQGGIYNSPLHF. CDR3 in DNA: TGTGCCAGTAGTCAGGGGGGAATCTATAATTCACCCCTCCACTTT.

Here the CDR3 DNA reads TGTGCCAGCAGCTTGATACAGAACAATCAGCCCCAGCATTTT. Translated, it gives CASSLIQNNQPQHF. V usage is TRBV5-5 and J usage is TRBJ1-5; no definite D call. Trimming removed 1 base from V and 3 bases from J, with 8 bases in between. From germline, CDR1 is SGHKS and CDR2 YYEKEE (reference sequence). The CDR3 extends over 14 amino acids.

CDR3 sequence: CASSLVGIAYEQYF. CDR3 coding DNA: TGTGCCAGCAGCTTAGTCGGCATAGCCTACGAGCAGTACTTC. This chain links TRBV7-2 with TRBJ2-7; no definite D call. The germline gives CDR1 SGHTA, CDR2 FQGNSA. V gave up 1 base and J gave up 2 bases, with 9 bases separating them. The CDR3 totals 14 residues.

The V gene is TRBV6-5, the J gene TRBJ1-2; the match to TRBD1 covers 7 bases. The junction had 13 bases not matched to a gene; V was cut back by 2 bases and J by 4 bases. This CDR3 is built from 17 residues. The V gene's germline CDR1 is MNHEY and CDR2 SVGAGI. CDR3 in amino acids: CASSYGDPTGLFYGYTF. CDR3 bases: TGTGCCAGCAGTTACGGGGACCCGACAGGGCTTTTCTATGGCTACACCTTC.

This chain links TRBV15 with TRBJ2-2, with TRBD1 identical over 11 bases. J gave up 5 bases and V 2 bases, and 7 bases lay outside the gene matches. From germline, CDR1 is LNHNV and CDR2 YYDKDF (reference sequence). There are 17 residues in the CDR3. In DNA, the CDR3 is TGTGCCACCAGCAGACCCCGGGACAGGGGGAATACCGGGGAGCTGTTTTTT. It translates to CATSRPRDRGNTGELFF.

In its sample, this clonotype was seen many times. The CDR3 is CASSPPSGGGYNEQFF. CDR3 nucleotides: TGTGCCAGCAGCCCCCCTAGCGGGGGGGGTTACAATGAGCAGTTCTTC. J is TRBJ2-1 and V is TRBV7-9; TRBD2 matches at 12 bases. This CDR3 is built from 16 residues. Trimming at V came to 5 bases and at J to 4 bases, leaving 6 bases not matched to a gene. Germline-derived CDR1 and CDR2 are SEHNR and FQNEAQ (reference sequence). Full variable domain (missing parts from reference TRBV7-9 and TRBJ2-1): DTGVSQNPRHKITKRGQNVTFRCDPISEHNRLYWYRQTLGQGPEFLTYFQNEAQLEKSRLLSDRFSAERPKGSFSTLEIQRTEQGDSAMYLCASSPPSGGGYNEQFFGPGTRLTVL.

The rearrangement uses TRBV4-2 and TRBJ1-1, with 7 bases lining up with TRBD1. Losses at the gene ends were 3 bases for V and 7 bases for J; bases not matched to a gene: 8. The V gene's germline CDR1 is LGHNA and CDR2 YNFKEQ. This CDR3 region has 14 residues. The CDR3 protein is CASSQMLGTDEAFF. The CDR3 DNA is TGTGCCAGCAGCCAGATGCTAGGGACAGATGAAGCTTTCTTT.